Sequencing of this TCR beta chain was carried out in a study of T cell clones after liver transplantation. About the study: Apart from a few HCV-positive recipients, transplants were for non-autoimmune, non-viral reasons. Timepoints were pre-transplant, pre-withdrawal, and after withdrawal was completed or failed.

Trimming cost V 3 bases and J 0 bases; bases outside gene matches: 6. This CDR3 is built from 16 residues. The germline CDR1 and CDR2 sequences are SEHNR and FQNEAQ (reference sequence). Clones were sequenced by immunoSEQ multiplex PCR, and TCRdb holds only the in-frame ones, with some missing. The table has 15,000 to 20,000 clones, around 80% seen once. The chain couples TRBV7-9 to TRBJ2-3; 7 nucleotides align to TRBD2. The source was CD8+ T cells from blood, collected 48 months after liver transplant. This TCR came from a human patient who received a liver transplant. Part of the T cell pool may stem from the graft donor. The CDR3 loop reads CASSFSPSGSTDTQYF. CDR3 nucleotides: TGTGCCAGCAGCTTTTCCCCTAGCGGAAGCACAGATACGCAGTATTTT.